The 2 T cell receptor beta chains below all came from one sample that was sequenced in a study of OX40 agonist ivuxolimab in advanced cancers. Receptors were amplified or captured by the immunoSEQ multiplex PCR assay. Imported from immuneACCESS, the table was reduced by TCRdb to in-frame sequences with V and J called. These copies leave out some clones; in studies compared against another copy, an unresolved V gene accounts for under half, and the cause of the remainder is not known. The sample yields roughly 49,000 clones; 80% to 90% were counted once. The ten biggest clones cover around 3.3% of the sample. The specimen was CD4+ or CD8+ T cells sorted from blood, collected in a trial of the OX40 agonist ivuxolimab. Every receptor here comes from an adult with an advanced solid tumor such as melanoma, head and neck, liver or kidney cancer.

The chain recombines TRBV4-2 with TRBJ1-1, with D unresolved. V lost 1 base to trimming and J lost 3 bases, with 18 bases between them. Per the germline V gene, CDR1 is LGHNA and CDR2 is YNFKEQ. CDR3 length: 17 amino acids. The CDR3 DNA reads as TGTGCCAGCAGCCAAGTTGTGAGGAACGCTGGTGACACTGAAGCTTTCTTT. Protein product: CASSQVVRNAGDTEAFF.

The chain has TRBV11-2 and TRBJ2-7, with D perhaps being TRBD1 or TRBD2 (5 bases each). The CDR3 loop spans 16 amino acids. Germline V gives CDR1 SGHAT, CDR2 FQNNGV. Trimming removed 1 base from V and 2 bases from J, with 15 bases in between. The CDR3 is CASSLAKGTVTYEQYF. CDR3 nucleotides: TGTGCCAGCAGCTTAGCCAAAGGGACCGTAACCTACGAGCAGTACTTC. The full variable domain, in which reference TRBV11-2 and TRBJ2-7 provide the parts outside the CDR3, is EAGVAQSPRYKIIEKRQSVAFWCNPISGHATLYWYQQILGQGPKLLIQFQNNGVVDDSQLPKDRFSAERLKGVDSTLKIQPAKLEDSAVYLCASSLAKGTVTYEQYFGPGTRLTVT.